The 25 T cell receptor beta chains listed next were all sequenced from one sample in a study of Tregs in tolerant kidney transplant recipients. Produced via immunoSEQ multiplex PCR; TCRdb's table is partial and in-frame only. The sample yields tens of thousands of clones, more than 70% seen once. The nonmyeloablative bone marrow transplants came from related graft donors, with transient mixed chimerism. The specimen was CD4+ T cells from blood (PBMCs), collected 6 months after the transplant. These receptors were obtained from a human patient who received a combined kidney and bone marrow transplant. The T cells may partly be graft donor cells.

The chain is built from TRBV2 and TRBJ2-3, with 12 bases identical to TRBD2. Germline V gives CDR1 SNHLY, CDR2 FYNNEI. The length of the CDR3 is 15 residues. Germline trimming cut 4 bases from V and 4 bases from J; bases unmatched to any gene: 3. CDR3 region: CASSVLAGGPDTQYF. CDR3 in DNA: TGTGCCAGCAGTGTACTAGCGGGAGGCCCAGATACGCAGTATTTT.

This rearrangement joins TRBV6-6 to TRBJ2-3; TRBD2 aligns across 8 bases. The CDR3 has 14 residues. J gave up 4 bases and V 8 bases, and 8 bases lay outside the gene matches. CDR1 and CDR2 (germline): MNHNY, SVGAGI (reference sequence). The CDR3 loop is CASGPGGAADTQYF. CDR3 nucleotides: TGTGCCAGCGGCCCCGGGGGGGCGGCAGATACGCAGTATTTT.

The rearrangement uses TRBV29-1 and TRBJ1-2; D possibly corresponds to TRBD1 (5 bases). The germline V gene has CDR1 SQVTM and CDR2 ANQGSEA. The V end lost 4 bases, the J end lost 8 bases, and 14 bases lay between the germline ends. The CDR3 extends over 12 amino acids. For the CDR3, the DNA is TGCAGCGTTGGGGCAGGGTGGGGCGGCTACACCTTC. It translates to CSVGAGWGGYTF.

This rearrangement joins TRBV6-1 to TRBJ2-7, with 7 bases identical to TRBD1. The V segment lost 4 bases and the J segment 2 bases; nucleotides outside the gene matches: 2. In germline, CDR1 is MNHNS, CDR2 SASEGT. The CDR3 sequence is 13 residues long. The chain's CDR3 is CASSAGTAYEQYF. CDR3 bases: TGTGCCAGCAGTGCCGGGACAGCCTACGAGCAGTACTTC.

The chain recombines TRBV9 with TRBJ2-5; TRBD2 matches at 12 bases. In germline, CDR1 is SGDLS, CDR2 YYNGEE. The V and J ends lost 4 bases and 5 bases, in that order; junction bases with no gene match: 3. The CDR3 runs 14 residues. This chain's CDR3 is CASSYGTSGETQYF. The CDR3 region has the DNA TGTGCCAGCAGCTACGGGACTAGCGGGGAGACCCAGTACTTC.

The table lists this clone with a count of one. This chain connects TRBV11-1 to TRBJ2-2; possibly TRBD2 for D (7 bases). Trimming took 4 bases from V and 1 from J, leaving 10 bases between them. CDR1 and CDR2 (germline): SGHAT, FQDESV (reference sequence). The CDR3 runs 15 residues. CDR3 region: CASSSAGQNTGELFF. The CDR3 nucleotides read TGTGCCAGCAGCTCAGCGGGACAGAACACCGGGGAGCTGTTTTTT.

This chain links TRBV19 with TRBJ2-3; possibly TRBD2 for D (6 bases). V shed 6 bases and J shed 4 bases, with 14 bases lying between them. The CDR3 covers 14 residues. CDR1 is LNHDA and CDR2 is SQIVND in the germline V gene (reference sequence). The chain's CDR3 is CASSLGTAADTQYF. Written as DNA, the CDR3 is TGTGCCAGTAGCTTAGGGACTGCCGCAGATACGCAGTATTTT. Together with reference TRBV19 and TRBJ2-3, the CDR3 gives the full variable domain: DGGITQSPKYLFRKEGQNVTLSCEQNLNHDAMYWYRQDPGQGLRLIYYSQIVNDFQKGDIAEGYSVSREKKESFPLTVTSAQKNPTAFYLCASSLGTAADTQYFGPGTRLTVL.

This chain links TRBV28 with TRBJ2-2; D gene unclear. This CDR3 region has 15 residues. Trimming shortened V by 4 bases and J by 2 bases, and 11 bases separated the two germline ends. Germline CDR1 and CDR2: MDHEN and SYDVKM. As DNA, the CDR3 is TGTGCCAGCAGTTCCTCTAGTCCTAACACCGGGGAGCTGTTTTTT. Amino acids: CASSSSSPNTGELFF. Together with reference TRBV28 and TRBJ2-2, the CDR3 gives the full variable domain: DVKVTQSSRYLVKRTGEKVFLECVQDMDHENMFWYRQDPGLGLRLIYFSYDVKMKEKGDIPEGYSVSREKKERFSLILESASTNQTSMYLCASSSSSPNTGELFFGEGSRLTVL.

This chain links TRBV10-3 with TRBJ2-5; possibly TRBD1 for D (5 bases). Germline CDR1 reads ENHRY; CDR2 reads SYGVKD. The CDR3 consists of 14 residues. V dropped 3 bases and J dropped 5 bases, with 13 bases sitting between them. The CDR3 loop is CAISDLAPGETQYF. The CDR3 nucleotides are TGTGCCATCAGTGACTTGGCCCCAGGGGAGACCCAGTACTTC.

The rearrangement links TRBV7-2 to TRBJ2-7, with D unresolved. CDR3 size: 15 residues. V dropped 3 bases and J dropped 3 bases, with 15 bases sitting between them. In germline, CDR1 is SGHTA, CDR2 FQGNSA. The CDR3 protein is CASSFSPGSGYEQYF. The CDR3 nucleotides read TGTGCCAGCAGCTTCTCGCCAGGATCAGGCTACGAGCAGTACTTC.

This rearrangement joins TRBV5-6 to TRBJ1-4; a possible D gene is TRBD1 (6 bases). The CDR3 has 12 residues. Looked up from germline, CDR1 is SGHDT and CDR2 is YYEEEE. The V and J ends lost 10 bases and 6 bases respectively, with 13 bases between them. CDR3 region: CAGLQGYEKLFF. DNA of the CDR3: TGTGCCGGGCTACAGGGTTATGAAAAACTGTTTTTT. Full variable domain (remainder filled in from reference TRBV5-6 and TRBJ1-4): DAGVTQSPTHLIKTRGQQVTLRCSPKSGHDTVSWYQQALGQGPQFIFQYYEEEERQRGNFPDRFSGHQFPNYSSELNVNALLLGDSALYLCAGLQGYEKLFFGSGTQLSVL.

J is TRBJ2-7 and V is TRBV18, with D tentatively TRBD1 (6 bases). V shed 5 bases and J shed 3 bases, with 14 bases lying between them. This CDR3 has 14 amino acids. CDR1 and CDR2 (germline): KGHSH, LQKENI. Written as DNA, the CDR3 is TGTGCCAGCTCATCCGACAGGACCTACTACGAGCAGTACTTC. Translation: CASSSDRTYYEQYF.

This sequence joins TRBV5-1 and TRBJ1-1, with TRBD1 as a possible D gene (5 bases). V was cut by 4 bases and J by 0 bases, with 13 bases left in between. Germline CDR1 reads SGHRS; CDR2 reads YFSETQ. CDR3 size: 15 residues. The chain's CDR3 is CASSPGTGVNTEAFF. The CDR3 coding sequence is TGCGCCAGCAGCCCGGGGACGGGGGTGAACACTGAAGCTTTCTTT.

V usage is TRBV6-1 and J usage is TRBJ2-5; 12 positions agree with TRBD2. J was trimmed by 5 bases and V by 6 bases; bases with no gene match: 4. Germline lookup yields CDR1 MNHNS and CDR2 SASEGT. The CDR3 contains 14 residues. CDR3 amino acids: CASRRLAGDETQYF. The DNA of the CDR3 is TGTGCCAGCAGGCGACTAGCGGGGGACGAGACCCAGTACTTC.

The genes are TRBV10-3 and TRBJ2-7, with D possibly TRBD2 on 6 matching bases. In germline, CDR1 is ENHRY, CDR2 SYGVKD. The CDR3 consists of 17 residues. V was trimmed by 4 bases and J by 7 bases, leaving 26 bases between them. The CDR3 loop reads CAISASTLGTEEGEQYF. CDR3 DNA: TGTGCCATCAGTGCATCCACCCTCGGGACGGAGGAGGGGGAGCAGTACTTC.

This chain links TRBV6-5 with TRBJ1-5; D unclear. Per the germline V gene, CDR1 is MNHEY and CDR2 is SVGAGI. The CDR3 length is 14 residues. The V and J ends lost 0 bases and 6 bases respectively, with 9 bases between them. The CDR3 coding sequence is TGTGCCAGCAGTTACTCGAAAGGAGCTCAGCCCCAGCATTTT. It codes for CASSYSKGAQPQHF.

This clone was seen a single time. The rearrangement joins TRBV7-2 to TRBJ2-7; weak D call: TRBD2 (6 bases). Germline CDR1 reads SGHTA; CDR2 reads FQGNSA. The CDR3 is made up of 14 amino acids. V was pared by 5 bases and J by 0 bases, with 11 bases between. The CDR3 DNA sequence: TGTGCCAGCAGCCTCGGGGGAACCTCCTACGAGCAGTACTTC. As protein: CASSLGGTSYEQYF.

Only a few counts were recorded for this clone. CDR3 residues: CASSERSGVETQYF. In nucleotides, the CDR3 is TGTGCCAGCAGTGAAAGGTCCGGGGTGGAGACCCAGTACTTC. The gene calls are TRBV2 and TRBJ2-5; the D gene is possibly TRBD2 (5 bases). The CDR3 sequence is 14 residues long. V lost 2 bases to trimming and J lost 5 bases, with 12 bases between them. Germline V gives CDR1 SNHLY, CDR2 FYNNEI.

J is TRBJ1-5 and V is TRBV6-4, with a weak D call TRBD1 (5 bases). The germline V gene has CDR1 MRHNA and CDR2 SNTAGT. The length of the CDR3 is 13 residues. Trimming took 8 bases from V and 6 from J, leaving 14 bases between them. CDR3 bases: TGTGCCAGCGGGGCAGGGTGGGGTCAGCCCCAGCATTTT. Translated: CASGAGWGQPQHF.

The genes are TRBV28 and TRBJ1-2, with D hard to call. Trimming stripped 3 bases from V and 1 base from J, with 3 bases between. The germline V gene encodes CDR1 MDHEN and CDR2 SYDVKM. There are 12 residues in the CDR3. The CDR3 sequence: CASSFSNYGYTF. In DNA form, the CDR3 reads TGTGCCAGCAGTTTCAGTAACTATGGCTACACCTTC.

The CDR3 loop reads CASSVGTGSSYEQYF. The CDR3 nucleotides read TGTGCCAGCAGCGTCGGGACAGGGAGCTCCTACGAGCAGTACTTC. The chain uses TRBV5-6 and TRBJ2-7; 9 bases are a match to TRBD1. This CDR3 is 15 amino acids long. Germline V CDR1 and CDR2: SGHDT, YYEEEE. The V segment lost 4 bases and the J segment 0 bases; nucleotides outside the gene matches: 5.

This clone was detected a few times. The V call is TRBV25-1, the J call TRBJ2-7; no reliable D call. Trimming removed 8 bases at V and 7 bases at J, with 12 bases between. CDR1 is MGHDK, CDR2 SYGVNS, per germline. This CDR3 region has 11 residues. In DNA, the CDR3 is TGTGCCAGCGGAACCCTCGGGGAGCAGTACTTC. Amino acid sequence: CASGTLGEQYF.

This chain links TRBV27 with TRBJ1-5; no definite D call. V gave up 2 bases and J gave up 0 bases, with 26 bases separating them. The CDR3 covers 21 residues. Germline CDR1 MNHEY, CDR2 SMNVEV (reference sequence). DNA for the CDR3: TGTGCCAGCAGTTTACCCCAATCCTGGGTGGGAGTTCCATATAGCAATCAGCCCCAGCATTTT. Amino acids: CASSLPQSWVGVPYSNQPQHF.

The chain combines TRBV10-1 with TRBJ2-7; tentatively, D is TRBD2 (6 bases). Trimming shortened V by 3 bases and J by 2 bases, and 14 bases separated the two germline ends. The CDR3 runs 15 residues. Germline CDR1 reads WNHNN; CDR2 reads SYGVQD (reference sequence). The CDR3 coding sequence is TGCGCCAGCAGTGAAAGGCGGGGTCGGGCCTACGAGCAGTACTTC. Amino acids: CASSERRGRAYEQYF.

The rearrangement uses TRBV7-9 and TRBJ1-1; D unresolved. V dropped 2 bases and J dropped 6 bases, with 10 bases sitting between them. Germline V gene data show CDR1 as SEHNR and CDR2 as FQNEAQ (reference sequence). The CDR3 loop spans 13 amino acids. The CDR3 nucleotides are TGTGCCAGCAGCTTACGGGAAAGTGCTGAAGCTTTCTTT. Encoded protein: CASSLRESAEAFF.